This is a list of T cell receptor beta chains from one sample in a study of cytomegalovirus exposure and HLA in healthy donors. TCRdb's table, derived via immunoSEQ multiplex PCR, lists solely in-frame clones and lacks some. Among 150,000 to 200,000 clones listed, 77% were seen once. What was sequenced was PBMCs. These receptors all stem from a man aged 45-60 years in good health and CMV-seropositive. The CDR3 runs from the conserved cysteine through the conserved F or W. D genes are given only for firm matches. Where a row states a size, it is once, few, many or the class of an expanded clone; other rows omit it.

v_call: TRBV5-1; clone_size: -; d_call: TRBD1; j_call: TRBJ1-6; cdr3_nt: TGCGCCAGCACCCCGGGACAGGGAAATTCACCCCTCCACTTT; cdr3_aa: CASTPGQGNSPLHF
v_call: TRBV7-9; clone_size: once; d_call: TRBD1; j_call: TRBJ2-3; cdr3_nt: TGTGCCAGCAGCCCCGGACAGGGGGCCTCAGATACGCAGTATTTT; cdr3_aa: CASSPGQGASDTQYF
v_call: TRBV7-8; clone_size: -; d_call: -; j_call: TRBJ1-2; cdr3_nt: TGTGCCAGCAGCTTAGCGTCTGCAGGGAGGTACGGCTACACCTTC; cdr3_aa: CASSLASAGRYGYTF
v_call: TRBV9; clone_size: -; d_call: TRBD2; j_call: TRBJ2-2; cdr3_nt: TGTGCCAGCAGCCCCAGGGAGGGGAACACCGGGGAGCTGTTTTTT; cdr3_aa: CASSPREGNTGELFF
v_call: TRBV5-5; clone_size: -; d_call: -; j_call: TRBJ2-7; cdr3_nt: TGTGCCAGCAGCTTGAGAAGCTTTCGGGAGCAGTACTTC; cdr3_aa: CASSLRSFREQYF
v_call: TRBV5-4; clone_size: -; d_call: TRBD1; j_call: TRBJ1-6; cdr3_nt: TGTGCCAGCAGCTACCGGGACAGGGGGCTAAGCTATAATTCACCCCTCCACTTT; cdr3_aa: CASSYRDRGLSYNSPLHF
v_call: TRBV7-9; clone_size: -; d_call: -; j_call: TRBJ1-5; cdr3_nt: TGTGCCAGCAGCGTAGACACTCAGCCCCAGCATTTT; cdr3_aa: CASSVDTQPQHF
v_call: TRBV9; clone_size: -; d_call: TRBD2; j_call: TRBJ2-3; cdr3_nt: TGTGCCAGCAGCGGACGAGCGGGGGTTGACACAGATACGCAGTATTTT; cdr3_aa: CASSGRAGVDTDTQYF
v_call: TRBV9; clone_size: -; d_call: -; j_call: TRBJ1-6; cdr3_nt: TGTGCCAGCAGCGTAGGTGAAGAGCGTAGGGGTAATAATTCACCCCTCCACTTT; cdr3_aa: CASSVGEERRGNNSPLHF
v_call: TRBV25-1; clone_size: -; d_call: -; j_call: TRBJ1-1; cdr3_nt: TGTGCCAGCAGTGAAAGGGGTTTTGGGGAAGCTTTCTTT; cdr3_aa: CASSERGFGEAFF